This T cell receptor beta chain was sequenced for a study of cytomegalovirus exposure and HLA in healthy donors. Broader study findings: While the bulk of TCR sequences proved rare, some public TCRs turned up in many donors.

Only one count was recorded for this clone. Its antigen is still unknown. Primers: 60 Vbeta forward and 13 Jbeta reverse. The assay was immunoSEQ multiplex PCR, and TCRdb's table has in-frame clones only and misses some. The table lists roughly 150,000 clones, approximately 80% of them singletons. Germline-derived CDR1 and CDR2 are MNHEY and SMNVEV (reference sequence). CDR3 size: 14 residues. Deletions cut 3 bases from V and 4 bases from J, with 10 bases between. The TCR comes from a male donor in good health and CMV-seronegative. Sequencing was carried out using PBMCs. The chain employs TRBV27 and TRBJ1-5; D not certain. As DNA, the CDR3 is TGTGCCAGCAGTTTCGGCAGGCAAAATCAGCCCCAGCATTTT. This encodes CASSFGRQNQPQHF.